A single sample gave rise to the 16 T cell receptor beta chains below, sequenced in a study of blood T cells in healthy people across ages. With a J-beta primer mix and a sample-barcoded 5' primer, a second PCR ran 7 to 11 cycles. TCRdb passed the 5' RACE reads through MiXCR, listing each CDR3 protein once. The repertoire holds roughly 550,000 distinct CDR3 sequences, with around 24% as singletons. These data are also associated with another study on T cells of mothers and their children.

The sequenced sample was blood. Receptors were obtained from a boy aged 5-17 years in good health.

This clonotype was observed a few times. Germline and junction disagree at one end, which may indicate a read error. The chain is built from TRBV14 and TRBJ2-1, with 14 bases lining up with TRBD2. This CDR3 has 16 amino acids. Germline V gene data show CDR1 as SGHDN and CDR2 as FVKESK. CDR3 protein: CAGSRLAGGQGNEQFF. Here the CDR3 DNA reads TGTGCCGGCAGCCGACTAGCGGGGGGGCAGGGCAATGAGCAGTTCTTC.

In the case of this clonotype: Its ends do not fully match the called genes, so a read error is possible. CDR3 DNA: TGTGCCGGCAGCCCCCCCGGGGCGTTAAGCTCCTACAATGAGCAGTTCTTC. It specifies CAGSPPGALSSYNEQFF. The chain recombines TRBV7-3 with TRBJ2-1; either TRBD1 or TRBD2 may supply D (5 bases each). CDR1 and CDR2 (germline): SGHTA, FQGTGA. This CDR3 comprises 17 residues.

The chain links TRBV27 to TRBJ1-2; D is unclear. V lost 2 bases and J 3 bases, leaving 7 bases between the germline ends. The CDR3 has 13 amino acids. CDR1 MNHEY and CDR2 SMNVEV come from the germline V gene (reference sequence). CDR3 sequence: CASSLGEYYGYTF. CDR3 bases: TGTGCCAGCAGTTTAGGGGAGTACTATGGCTACACCTTC.

This sequence joins TRBV4-3 and TRBJ2-7; tentative D call: TRBD2 (7 bases). Deletions cut 0 bases from V and 6 bases from J, with 15 bases between. Per the germline V gene, CDR1 is LGHNA and CDR2 is YSLEER. The CDR3 contains 15 residues. CDR3 DNA: TGCGCCAGCAGCCAAGATCTCGGGGGGCTCCTCGAGCAGTACTTC. Its protein is CASSQDLGGLLEQYF.

V is TRBV11-2 and J is TRBJ1-4, with D tentatively TRBD1 (5 bases). V lost 6 bases, J lost 4 bases, and 12 bases lay in between. The length of the CDR3 is 14 residues. From germline, CDR1 is SGHAT and CDR2 FQNNGV. The CDR3 DNA is TGTGCCAGCAGGACGGGGCAGGGTAATGAAAAACTGTTTTTT. This sequence encodes CASRTGQGNEKLFF.

In its sample, this clonotype was seen a few times. The chain uses TRBV20-1 and TRBJ1-5; D remains ambiguous. V was trimmed by 0 bases and J by 0 bases, leaving 9 bases between them. Looked up from germline, CDR1 is DFQATT and CDR2 is SNEGSKA (reference sequence). The CDR3 is 15 amino acids. This CDR3 reads CSARDEQYSNQPQHF. As DNA, the CDR3 is TGCAGTGCTAGAGATGAACAGTATAGCAATCAGCCCCAGCATTTT.

This clonotype was seen a few times. The J gene is TRBJ2-2, the V gene TRBV7-9; 8 positions match TRBD1. The germline V gene has CDR1 SEHNR and CDR2 FQNEAQ (reference sequence). The CDR3 has 17 amino acids. The V gene end was trimmed by 1 base and the J gene end by 2 bases; junction bases not matched to a gene: 6. The CDR3 loop reads CASSLVKGQANTGELFF. CDR3 nucleotides: TGTGCCAGCAGCTTAGTAAAGGGACAGGCAAACACCGGGGAGCTGTTTTTT.

This clonotype was counted a few times. V gene TRBV20-1 combines with J gene TRBJ2-5; 9 bases are a match to TRBD1. This CDR3 spans 16 amino acids. Germline V gene sequence: CDR1 DFQATT, CDR2 SNEGSKA (reference sequence). The trim removed 0 bases at V and 4 bases at J, leaving 9 bases unmatched. The CDR3 here is CSARDQDRGSGETQYF. CDR3 nucleotide sequence: TGCAGTGCTAGAGATCAGGACAGGGGAAGCGGAGAGACCCAGTACTTC.

The V and J genes are TRBV29-1 and TRBJ1-3; 7 bases fit TRBD1. The V gene end was trimmed by 1 base and the J gene end by 3 bases; junction bases not matched to a gene: 15. The V gene's germline CDR1 is SQVTM and CDR2 ANQGSEA. CDR3 size: 18 residues. The CDR3 spells CSVEVGQGGWYDGNTIYF. Written as DNA, the CDR3 is TGCAGCGTTGAAGTCGGTCAGGGGGGTTGGTATGATGGAAACACCATATATTTT.

Of note for this clonotype: One end of the junction varies from germline; a read error may be responsible. The rearrangement uses TRBV5-1 and TRBJ2-7; no reliable D call. CDR1 and CDR2 (germline): SGHRS, YFSETQ. The CDR3 is 15 residues long. This chain's CDR3 is CASSLNAASPYEQCF. The CDR3 region has the DNA TGCGCCAGCAGCTTGAATGCGGCCAGCCCCTACGAGCAGTGCTTC. Full variable domain (outside the CDR3, taken from reference TRBV5-1 and TRBJ2-7): KAGVTQTPRYLIKTRGQQVTLSCSPISGHRSVSWYQQTPGQGLQFLFEYFSETQRNKGNFPGRFSGRQFSNSRSEMNVSTLELGDSALYLCASSLNAASPYEQCFGPGTRLTVT.

V usage is TRBV12-3 or TRBV12-4 and J usage is TRBJ2-5; possibly TRBD2 for D (5 bases). V was shortened by 0 bases and J by 3 bases, with 11 bases between the two germline ends. The CDR3 extends over 15 amino acids. The CDR3, as DNA: TGTGCCAGCAGTTTAGCGCTTACTAGGAAAGAGACCCAGTACTTC. Translated, it gives CASSLALTRKETQYF.

The rearrangement joins TRBV6-1 to TRBJ2-7; D gene uncertain. Germline assignment: CDR1 MNHNS and CDR2 SASEGT. This CDR3 region has 15 residues. V shed 8 bases and J shed 2 bases, with 19 bases lying between them. CDR3: CASLGWSSTTYEQYF. The CDR3 DNA is TGTGCCAGCCTGGGGTGGAGTTCCACTACCTACGAGCAGTACTTC.

The gene calls are TRBV4-1 and TRBJ1-4; D gene ambiguous. V gave up 2 bases and J gave up 5 bases, with 12 bases separating them. CDR3 length: 15 amino acids. From germline, CDR1 is MGHRA and CDR2 YSYEKL. The CDR3 nucleotides are TGCGCCAGCAGCCAAATCGGAACAAAAAATGAAAAACTGTTTTTT. Translated: CASSQIGTKNEKLFF.

The CDR3 protein is CSAYTSGGETQYF. The CDR3 nucleotides read TGCAGTGCCTATACTAGCGGGGGAGAGACCCAGTACTTC. The chain is built from TRBV20-1 and TRBJ2-5; 11 nucleotides align to TRBD2. This CDR3 spans 13 amino acids. CDR1 is DFQATT, CDR2 SNEGSKA, per germline (reference sequence). With 6 bases clipped from V and 4 bases from J, the junction kept 4 bases outside the gene matches.

CDR3 sequence (DNA): TGCAGTGCTAGAGATACCAGCTGGGGCACAGATACGCAGTATTTT. Translating gives CSARDTSWGTDTQYF. V is TRBV20-1 and J is TRBJ2-3; D gene uncertain. Germline V gene sequence: CDR1 DFQATT, CDR2 SNEGSKA (reference sequence). Trimming pared 0 bases from V and 1 base from J, leaving 11 bases between. The CDR3 loop spans 15 amino acids.

This rearrangement joins TRBV5-6 to TRBJ2-5; TRBD1 agrees at 8 bases. Matching the DNA end better, TRBJ2-1 makes the J call doubtful. Germline CDR1 is SGHDT and CDR2 is YYEEEE. This CDR3 contains 16 residues. The CDR3 coding sequence is TGTGCCAGCAGCTGGATAAACAGGGGGAACAGCAATGAGCAGTTCTTC. Encoded protein: CASSWINRGNSNEQFF.